The T cell receptor beta chain under discussion was sequenced for a study of T cell responses to AZD1222 COVID-19 vaccine. Concerning this clone: Its matching antigen is unknown.

Study-wide points: Nearly half of spike-specific TCRs reportedly go after variant regions that carry no mutations. Mostly white British, mostly female donors; authors suggested clonal diversity may be underestimated. Vaccination with two AZD1222 doses was followed by a rise in Spike-specific TCR breadth and depth. Repertoire collection took place solely once the T cell response had peaked.

V was pared by 5 bases and J by 4 bases, with 22 bases between. The CDR3 sequence is 17 residues long. Germline lookup yields CDR1 MNHEY and CDR2 SVGEGT. Only in-frame clones appear in the TCRdb table, and some are missing; sequencing was by immunoSEQ multiplex PCR. This table has 150,000 or so clones, 90% to 95% appearing once. The sample in question was peripheral blood, obtained on day 0 of AZD1222 vaccination. V gene TRBV6-2 or TRBV6-3 combines with J gene TRBJ2-3; no reliable D call. The clonotype was recovered from an adult in good health. The CDR3 DNA follows: TGTGCCAGCAGTCTCCCTCTGGGGAAAAGAGGCGCAGATACGCAGTATTTT. Translating gives CASSLPLGKRGADTQYF.